These T cell receptor beta chains were read from a single sample in a study of PD-1 blockade in classical Hodgkin lymphoma. Clones were sequenced by immunoSEQ multiplex PCR, and TCRdb holds only the in-frame ones, with some missing. This repertoire shows fewer than 90,000 clones, 85% to 95% found once; its top ten account for roughly 2.6%. The sequencing input was peripheral blood mononuclear cells (PBMCs). The source is a human donor with classical Hodgkin lymphoma. Each CDR3 is given with its conserved first and last residue. The D gene is left open where the match is weak. Some rows have no size entry. The others give once, few or many, or a class for an expanded clone.

abundance: .; d_gene: TRBD1; v_gene: TRBV2; j_gene: TRBJ2-3; CDR3aa: CASSSLTGQGAGDTQYF; CDR3nt: TGTGCCAGCAGCTCTCTCACGGGACAGGGGGCCGGAGATACGCAGTATTTT
abundance: .; d_gene: .; v_gene: TRBV6-6; j_gene: TRBJ1-5; CDR3aa: CASVGYHNQPQHF; CDR3nt: TGTGCCAGCGTCGGCTACCACAATCAGCCCCAGCATTTT
abundance: .; d_gene: .; v_gene: TRBV6-5; j_gene: TRBJ1-6; CDR3aa: CASSSGTPNSPLHF; CDR3nt: TGTGCCAGCAGTTCCGGGACACCGAATTCACCCCTCCACTTT
abundance: .; d_gene: .; v_gene: TRBV7-2; j_gene: TRBJ1-1; CDR3aa: CASSPQIRTEAFF; CDR3nt: TGTGCCAGCAGCCCCCAGATTCGCACTGAAGCTTTCTTT
abundance: .; d_gene: .; v_gene: TRBV7-9; j_gene: TRBJ1-4; CDR3aa: CASSPQAGQANATNEKLFF; CDR3nt: TGTGCCAGCAGCCCGCAAGCGGGGCAGGCGAACGCAACTAATGAAAAACTGTTTTTT
abundance: once; d_gene: .; v_gene: TRBV30; j_gene: TRBJ1-3; CDR3aa: CAWSYDRGSGNTIYF; CDR3nt: TGTGCCTGGAGTTATGACCGGGGCTCTGGAAACACCATATATTTT
abundance: .; d_gene: .; v_gene: TRBV6-5; j_gene: TRBJ2-5; CDR3aa: CASSYSPGEPLAQYF; CDR3nt: TGTGCCAGCAGTTACTCACCGGGAGAACCTTTGGCCCAGTACTTC
abundance: once; d_gene: .; v_gene: TRBV9; j_gene: TRBJ2-2; CDR3aa: CASSVAEGVVGELFF; CDR3nt: TGTGCCAGCAGCGTAGCGGAAGGGGTAGTCGGGGAGCTGTTTTTT
abundance: .; d_gene: TRBD2; v_gene: TRBV5-4; j_gene: TRBJ2-3; CDR3aa: CASSSRTSGITDTQYF; CDR3nt: TGTGCCAGCAGCTCGCGGACTAGCGGAATCACAGATACGCAGTATTTT
abundance: .; d_gene: .; v_gene: TRBV14; j_gene: TRBJ2-3; CDR3aa: CASSDGQLLTDTQYF; CDR3nt: TGTGCCAGCAGCGACGGACAGCTACTCACAGATACGCAGTATTTT
abundance: .; d_gene: .; v_gene: TRBV6-5; j_gene: TRBJ2-7; CDR3aa: CASSFRALYEQYF; CDR3nt: TGTGCCAGCAGTTTCCGGGCCCTCTACGAGCAGTACTTC
abundance: .; d_gene: .; v_gene: TRBV18; j_gene: TRBJ1-5; CDR3aa: CASSIPGSPQPQHF; CDR3nt: TGTGCCAGCTCAATCCCTGGCAGTCCCCAGCCCCAGCATTTT
abundance: .; d_gene: .; v_gene: TRBV7-2; j_gene: TRBJ2-1; CDR3aa: CASSLDGSYNEQFF; CDR3nt: TGTGCCAGCAGCTTGGATGGCTCCTACAATGAGCAGTTCTTC
abundance: .; d_gene: TRBD1; v_gene: TRBV5-1; j_gene: TRBJ1-1; CDR3aa: CASSLGQGALWNTEAFF; CDR3nt: TGCGCCAGCAGCTTGGGGCAGGGGGCGTTGTGGAACACTGAAGCTTTCTTT
abundance: .; d_gene: .; v_gene: TRBV4-3; j_gene: TRBJ2-4; CDR3aa: CASSQDRSGQGGRRMGF; CDR3nt: TGCGCCAGCAGCCAAGACCGGTCCGGTCAGGGGGGGCGACGGATGGGCTTC
abundance: .; d_gene: TRBD1; v_gene: TRBV6-4; j_gene: TRBJ1-1; CDR3aa: CASSAQGQGNTEAFF; CDR3nt: TGTGCCAGCAGTGCCCAAGGACAGGGGAACACTGAAGCTTTCTTT
abundance: .; d_gene: .; v_gene: TRBV15; j_gene: TRBJ2-5; CDR3aa: CATSRAGGETQYF; CDR3nt: TGTGCCACCAGCAGAGCCGGAGGGGAGACCCAGTACTTC
abundance: .; d_gene: .; v_gene: TRBV7-9; j_gene: TRBJ1-5; CDR3aa: CASSFNGVQPQHF; CDR3nt: TGTGCCAGCAGCTTCAACGGGGTACAGCCCCAGCATTTT
abundance: .; d_gene: .; v_gene: TRBV28; j_gene: TRBJ2-1; CDR3aa: CASSFQTPGLLYEQFF; CDR3nt: TGTGCCAGCAGTTTTCAAACCCCTGGACTCCTGTATGAGCAGTTCTTC
abundance: .; d_gene: .; v_gene: TRBV19; j_gene: TRBJ1-5; CDR3aa: CASRTQGPPNQPQHF; CDR3nt: TGTGCCAGTAGAACACAGGGACCACCCAATCAGCCCCAGCATTTT
abundance: .; d_gene: TRBD1; v_gene: TRBV4-1; j_gene: TRBJ1-5; CDR3aa: CASSQGLQGAVGQPQHF; CDR3nt: TGCGCCAGCAGCCAAGGCCTACAGGGGGCTGTAGGTCAGCCCCAGCATTTT
abundance: .; d_gene: .; v_gene: TRBV19; j_gene: TRBJ2-3; CDR3aa: CASGSVGTDTQYF; CDR3nt: TGTGCCAGTGGTAGCGTGGGGACAGATACGCAGTATTTT
abundance: .; d_gene: .; v_gene: TRBV18; j_gene: TRBJ1-5; CDR3aa: CASSPPSAGDRGNQPRHF; CDR3nt: TGTGCCAGCTCACCGCCGTCAGCAGGGGACCGCGGCAATCAGCCCCGGCATTTT